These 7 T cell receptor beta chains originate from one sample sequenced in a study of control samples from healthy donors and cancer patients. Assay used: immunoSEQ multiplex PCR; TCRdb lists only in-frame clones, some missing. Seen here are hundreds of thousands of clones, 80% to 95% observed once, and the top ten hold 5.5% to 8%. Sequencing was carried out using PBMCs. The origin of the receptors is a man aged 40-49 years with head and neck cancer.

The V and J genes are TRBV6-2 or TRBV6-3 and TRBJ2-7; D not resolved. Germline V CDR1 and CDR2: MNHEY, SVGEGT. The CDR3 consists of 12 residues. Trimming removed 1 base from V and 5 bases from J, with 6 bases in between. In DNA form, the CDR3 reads TGTGCCAGCAGTTACTATGGTAACGAGCAGTACTTC. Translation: CASSYYGNEQYF.

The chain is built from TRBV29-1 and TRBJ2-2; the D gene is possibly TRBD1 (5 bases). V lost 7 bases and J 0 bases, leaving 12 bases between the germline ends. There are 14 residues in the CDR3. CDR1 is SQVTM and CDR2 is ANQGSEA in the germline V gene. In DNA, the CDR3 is TGCAGCGCTTTGACAGACTCGAACACCGGGGAGCTGTTTTTT. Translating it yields CSALTDSNTGELFF.

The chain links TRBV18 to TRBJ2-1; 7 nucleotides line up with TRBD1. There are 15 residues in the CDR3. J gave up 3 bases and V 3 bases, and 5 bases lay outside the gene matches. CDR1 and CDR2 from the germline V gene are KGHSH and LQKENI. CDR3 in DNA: TGTGCCAGCTCACCCGGGACAGCGAACTACAATGAGCAGTTCTTC. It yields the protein CASSPGTANYNEQFF.

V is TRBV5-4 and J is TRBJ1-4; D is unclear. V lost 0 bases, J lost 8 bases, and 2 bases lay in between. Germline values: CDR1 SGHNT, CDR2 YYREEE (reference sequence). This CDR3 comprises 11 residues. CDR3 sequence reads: CASSLGEKLFF. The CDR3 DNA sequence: TGTGCCAGCAGCTTGGGCGAAAAACTGTTTTTT. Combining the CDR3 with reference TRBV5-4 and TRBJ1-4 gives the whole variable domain ETGVTQSPTHLIKTRGQQVTLRCSSQSGHNTVSWYQQALGQGPQFIFQYYREEENGRGNFPPRFSGLQFPNYSSELNVNALELDDSALYLCASSLGEKLFFGSGTQLSVL.

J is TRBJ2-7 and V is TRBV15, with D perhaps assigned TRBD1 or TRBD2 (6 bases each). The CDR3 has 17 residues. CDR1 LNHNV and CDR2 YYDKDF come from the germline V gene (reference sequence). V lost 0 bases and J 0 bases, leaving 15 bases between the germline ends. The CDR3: CATSRDLGGGGSYEQYF. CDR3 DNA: TGTGCCACCAGCAGAGATCTTGGAGGGGGAGGCTCCTACGAGCAGTACTTC.

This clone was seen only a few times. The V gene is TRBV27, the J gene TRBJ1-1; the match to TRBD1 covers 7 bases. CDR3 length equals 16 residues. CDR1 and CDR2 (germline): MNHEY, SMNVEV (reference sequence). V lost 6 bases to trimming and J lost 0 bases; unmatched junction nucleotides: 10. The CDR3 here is CASSSGQVFMNTEAFF. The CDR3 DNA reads TGTGCCAGCAGCAGCGGACAGGTTTTCATGAACACTGAAGCTTTCTTT.

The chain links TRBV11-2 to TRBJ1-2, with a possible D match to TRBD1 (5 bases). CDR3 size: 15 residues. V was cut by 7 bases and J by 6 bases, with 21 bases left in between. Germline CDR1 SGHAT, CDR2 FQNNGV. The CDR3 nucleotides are TGTGCCAGCACCTTGAGGGACGCACCCAGTCATGGCTACACCTTC. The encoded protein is CASTLRDAPSHGYTF. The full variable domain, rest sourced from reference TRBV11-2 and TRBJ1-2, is EAGVAQSPRYKIIEKRQSVAFWCNPISGHATLYWYQQILGQGPKLLIQFQNNGVVDDSQLPKDRFSAERLKGVDSTLKIQPAKLEDSAVYLCASTLRDAPSHGYTFGSGTRLTVV.